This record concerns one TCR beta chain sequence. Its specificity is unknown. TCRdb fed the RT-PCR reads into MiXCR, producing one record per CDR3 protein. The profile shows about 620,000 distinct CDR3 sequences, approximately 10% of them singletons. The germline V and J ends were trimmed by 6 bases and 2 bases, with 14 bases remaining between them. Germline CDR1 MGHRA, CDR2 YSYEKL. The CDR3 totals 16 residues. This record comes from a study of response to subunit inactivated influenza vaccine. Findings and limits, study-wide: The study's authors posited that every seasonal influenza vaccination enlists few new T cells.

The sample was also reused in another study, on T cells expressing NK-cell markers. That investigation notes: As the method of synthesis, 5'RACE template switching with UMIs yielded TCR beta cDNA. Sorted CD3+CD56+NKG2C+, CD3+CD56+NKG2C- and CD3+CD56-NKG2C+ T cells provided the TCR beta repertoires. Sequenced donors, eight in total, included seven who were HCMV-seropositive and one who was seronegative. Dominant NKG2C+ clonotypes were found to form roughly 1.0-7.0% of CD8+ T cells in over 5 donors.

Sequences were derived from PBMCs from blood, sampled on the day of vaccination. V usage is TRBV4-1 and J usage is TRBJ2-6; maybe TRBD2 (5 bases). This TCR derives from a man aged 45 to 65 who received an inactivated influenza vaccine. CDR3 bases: TGCGCCAGCAGGGGGAGAGTAGACGCTGGGGCCAACGTCCTGACTTTC. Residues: CASRGRVDAGANVLTF.